Listed below are T cell receptor beta chains from one sample, sequenced in a study of CXCR3-negative and CXCR3-positive naive CD8 T cells. TCRdb re-called the 5' RACE reads and shows each CDR3 protein once, DNA omitted. The table lists approximately 83,000 distinct CDR3 sequences. Sequencing was done on a sample of naive CXCR3- CD8+ T cells from blood. Receptor source: a human donor in good health. Some clones in this sample may be carry-over from other donors' samples. CDR3s include the opening cysteine and the closing phenylalanine or tryptophan.

J gene | V gene | CDR3 protein
TRBJ1-1 | TRBV7-2 | CASSLASGNEAFF
TRBJ2-7 | TRBV20-1 | CSATEVLAGELAYEQYF
TRBJ1-5 | TRBV29-1 | CSVSEVGDANQPQHF
TRBJ2-7 | TRBV25-1 | CASETSGIQQYF
TRBJ2-4 | TRBV11-2 | CASSGGGAWAKNIQYF
TRBJ1-2 | TRBV7-9 | CASSFLGNYGYTF
TRBJ2-3 | TRBV27 | CASSETWGTDTQYF
TRBJ1-5 | TRBV28 | CASSLITASNQPQHF
TRBJ2-5 | TRBV7-9 | CASSSLDSGETQYF
TRBJ2-1 | TRBV27 | CASSLQHNEQFF
TRBJ2-1 | TRBV28 | CASGGDLLGNNEQFF
TRBJ2-3 | TRBV16 | CASSQSSRFGPDTQYF
TRBJ2-3 | TRBV12-3/TRBV12-4 | CASLAPMAAPDTQYF
TRBJ2-1 | TRBV6-2/TRBV6-3 | CASSSRGQGVWDNEQFF
TRBJ1-1 | TRBV6-5 | CASSLRLNTETFF
TRBJ2-7 | TRBV4-1 | CASSQDPGTGEFEQYF
TRBJ2-7 | TRBV20-1 | CSARTEPGMSEQYF
TRBJ1-1 | TRBV6-2/TRBV6-3 | CASRGAFDTEAFF
TRBJ1-1 | TRBV28 | CASSFVGNTEAFF
TRBJ2-4 | TRBV28 | CASSLRQGIAKNIQYF
TRBJ2-3 | TRBV4-2 | CASSQVIPGVAGGTDTQYF
TRBJ2-5 | TRBV15 | CATLGMVEETQYF
TRBJ2-1 | TRBV7-8 | CASSLSSGGYYEQFF
TRBJ2-1 | TRBV20-1 | CSANPLAGGENTLNEQFF
TRBJ2-5 | TRBV29-1 | CSALLGGPETQYF
TRBJ2-7 | TRBV18 | CASSPGDSLYEQYF
TRBJ1-2 | TRBV5-1 | CASSLRTRADGYTF
TRBJ2-5 | TRBV7-2 | CASSLVGLEEETQYF
TRBJ2-3 | TRBV6-2/TRBV6-3 | CASSSYFIRDRAKSTDTQYF
TRBJ2-7 | TRBV9 | CASSVAPAYEQYF
TRBJ2-1 | TRBV6-4 | CASSDSWSSYNEQFF
TRBJ2-3 | TRBV10-3 | CAISEDLVTGDTQYF
TRBJ2-1 | TRBV5-1 | CASSSGTGANPLSVNEQFF
TRBJ2-3 | TRBV29-1 | CSASQTDTQYF
TRBJ2-1 | TRBV3-1 | CASSQEETSGDEQFF
TRBJ2-7 | TRBV11-1 | CASSFGGSPYEQYF
TRBJ1-1 | TRBV29-1 | CSVDGGNTEAFF